This record concerns one T cell receptor (beta chain) sequence. This clone's antigen is unknown. It has no much larger one-base neighbor in the sample; base qualities were not kept. This sample was taken from a study of T cells in Graves' hyperthyroidism and ophthalmopathy (dated by TCRdb to about 2019). Broadly, across the study: Peripheral blood samples were taken at initial diagnosis, before any treatment was given. TCR V-J signatures able to tell the groups apart were searched for in a discovery cohort of 100 patients, of whom around 43 had Graves' ophthalmopathy and 55 to 60 had stable Graves' hyperthyroidism. The paper describes TCR Vbeta CDR3 sequencing of some 130 peripheral blood samples, made up of 40 to 45 ophthalmopathy patients, roughly 72 hyperthyroidism patients and 17 progressor patients. Thyroid tissue and blood T-cell repertoires from six or seven Graves' hyperthyroidism patients were also compared in the study. After sampling, hyperthyroidism patients received methimazole starting at 30 mg daily, and ophthalmopathy patients received high-dose intravenous methylprednisolone. The 100 or so discovery patients were randomly split 7:3 into training and test sets. An independent validation cohort of under 20 hyperthyroidism patients and 17 patients who later progressed to ophthalmopathy tested prospective prediction of ophthalmopathy. General study outcomes and caveats: In validation, the model predicted progression to ophthalmopathy a median of roughly 6.2 months before onset, with 65% to 71% sensitivity and about 75% specificity. No statistical method was used to set the sample size in advance, and investigators knew the group allocation. In cross-validation, a model built on a 13 V-J signature told ophthalmopathy apart from stable hyperthyroidism with under 90% sensitivity and around 81% specificity, and in testing the same model reached 80%/75%. Most expanded thyroid clonotypes (frequency above 0.001) were also found in blood, which suggests that blood repertoires may mirror thyroid immune responses.

Amplification of TCR beta CDR3 regions was carried out from RNA transcripts. The first round of RT-PCR for the TCR CDR3 was performed with the HTBI primer set and the Qiagen OneStep RT-PCR kit. The libraries were constructed in a second round of multiplex PCR and then size-selected and purified. Paired-end sequencing of the libraries was performed with 100 bp reads on an Illumina HiSeq2000. The paper's processing steps were these. Raw data were processed with SOAPnuke, discarding reads with adapters, uncalled bases, mean Phred below 15, or no exact constant-primer or identifier match. COPE v1.2.5 was used to merge the high-quality paired reads, and each unique nucleotide sequence was defined as a clonotype. MiTCR v1.1 was used to align the clonotypes against IMGT TRBV, TRBD and TRBJ reference segments. The analysis was restricted to V-J combinations with a frequency above 0.0001, which together covered over 99% of the repertoires. A TCS score was defined as the ratio of F50 (clonal expansion) to E x V (chaos), with BLOSUM62-based TCRdist applied between CDR3 peptides within each V-J. Welch's t-statistics and random forest reduced roughly 530 V-J features to fewer than 15, which were used in a naive Bayes classifier (R e1071). In TCRdb, the public reads were trimmed at Q25 with fastp and aligned with MiXCR, with productive beta chains retained. One record per CDR3 amino acid sequence lists the most common genes and DNA. What appears here as the V and J calls and clone size reflects TCRdb's work, not the paper's. The sample table holds 300,000 to 400,000 distinct CDR3 sequences, of which about 21% were seen once. About 50% of the sample comes from the top ten.

Including the terminal cysteine and phenylalanine, the CDR3 comprises 14 residues. The sequence is cut down to CDR3 DNA, 42 bases in frame from base 1. For this chain, trimming is 4 bases at the V end and 1 base at the J end, and the number of junction bases without a gene match is 4. CDR1 LNHDA and CDR2 SQIVND are derived from the germline V gene (reference sequence). Graves' hyperthyroidism was defined as stable when no progression to ophthalmopathy occurred over 18 months of follow-up. The hyperthyroidism patients were between 18 and 65 years old and newly diagnosed, with a disease duration of less than 2 months. The study excluded patients with uncontrolled infections, other autoimmune diseases, pregnancy or lactation. Diagnoses were established on the basis of clinical symptoms, serum thyroxine and TRAb, thyroid ultrasound, and orbital computed tomography. PBMCs were separated from roughly 10 ml of fresh peripheral blood using Ficoll-Paque density gradient centrifugation. Total RNA was extracted using Trizol reagent, and RNA quality was assessed on an Agilent 2100 Bioanalyzer.

The sequenced material came from blood. The rearranged chain carries TRBV19 and TRBJ2-7; 7 nucleotides in the junction match TRBD1. The receptor was derived from a woman aged 45-65 years with Graves' hyperthyroidism. The nucleotide sequence is given as TGTGCCAGTAGTACAAGACAGGGTTCCTACGAGCAGTACTTC. It encodes CASSTRQGSYEQYF.